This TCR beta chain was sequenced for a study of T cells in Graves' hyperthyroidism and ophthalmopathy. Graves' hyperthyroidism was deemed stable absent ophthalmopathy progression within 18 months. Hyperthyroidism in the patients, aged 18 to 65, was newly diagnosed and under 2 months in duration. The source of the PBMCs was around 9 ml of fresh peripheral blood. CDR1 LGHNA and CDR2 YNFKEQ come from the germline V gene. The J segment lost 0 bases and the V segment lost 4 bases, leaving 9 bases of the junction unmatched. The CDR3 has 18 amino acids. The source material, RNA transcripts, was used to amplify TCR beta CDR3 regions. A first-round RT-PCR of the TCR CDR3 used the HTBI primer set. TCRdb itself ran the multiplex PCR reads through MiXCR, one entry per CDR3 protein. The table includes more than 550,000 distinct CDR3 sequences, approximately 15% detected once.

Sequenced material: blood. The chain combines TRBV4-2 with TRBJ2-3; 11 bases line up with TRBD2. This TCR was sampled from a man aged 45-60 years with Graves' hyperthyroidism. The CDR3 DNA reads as TGTGCCAGCAGCCGAGGAGGAGGGACTAGCGGAAGCACAGATACGCAGTATTTT. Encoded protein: CASSRGGGTSGSTDTQYF.